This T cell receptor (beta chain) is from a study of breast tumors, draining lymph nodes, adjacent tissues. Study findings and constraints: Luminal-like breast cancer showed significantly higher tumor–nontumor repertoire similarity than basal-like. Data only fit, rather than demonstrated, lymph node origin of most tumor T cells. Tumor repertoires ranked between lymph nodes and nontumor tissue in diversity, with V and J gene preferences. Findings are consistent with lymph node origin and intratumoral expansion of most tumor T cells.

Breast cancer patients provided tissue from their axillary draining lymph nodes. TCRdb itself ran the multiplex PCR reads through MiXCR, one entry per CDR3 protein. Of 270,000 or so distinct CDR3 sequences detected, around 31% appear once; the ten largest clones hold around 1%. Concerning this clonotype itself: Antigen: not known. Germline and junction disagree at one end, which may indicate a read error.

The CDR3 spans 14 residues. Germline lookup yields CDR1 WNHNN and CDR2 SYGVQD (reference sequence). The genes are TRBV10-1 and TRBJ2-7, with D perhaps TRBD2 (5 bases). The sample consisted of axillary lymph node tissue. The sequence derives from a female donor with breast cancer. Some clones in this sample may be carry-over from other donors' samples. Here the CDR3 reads CASNPGSELYEQYF. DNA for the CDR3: TGTGCCAGCAACCCAGGTAGCGAGCTCTACGAGCAGTACTTC.